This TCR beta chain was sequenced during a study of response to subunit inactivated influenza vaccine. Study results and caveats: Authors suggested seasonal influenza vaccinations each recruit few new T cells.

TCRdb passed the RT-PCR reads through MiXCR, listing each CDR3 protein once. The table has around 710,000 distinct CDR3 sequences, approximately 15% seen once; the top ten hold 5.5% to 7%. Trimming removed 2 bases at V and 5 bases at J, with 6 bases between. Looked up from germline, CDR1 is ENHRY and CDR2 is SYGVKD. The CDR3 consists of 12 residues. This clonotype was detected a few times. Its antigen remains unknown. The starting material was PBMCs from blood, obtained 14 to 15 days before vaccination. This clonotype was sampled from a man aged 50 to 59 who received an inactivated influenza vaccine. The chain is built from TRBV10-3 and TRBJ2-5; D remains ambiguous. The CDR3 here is CAISERGETQYF. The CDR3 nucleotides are TGTGCCATCAGTGAGCGAGGCGAGACCCAGTACTTC.